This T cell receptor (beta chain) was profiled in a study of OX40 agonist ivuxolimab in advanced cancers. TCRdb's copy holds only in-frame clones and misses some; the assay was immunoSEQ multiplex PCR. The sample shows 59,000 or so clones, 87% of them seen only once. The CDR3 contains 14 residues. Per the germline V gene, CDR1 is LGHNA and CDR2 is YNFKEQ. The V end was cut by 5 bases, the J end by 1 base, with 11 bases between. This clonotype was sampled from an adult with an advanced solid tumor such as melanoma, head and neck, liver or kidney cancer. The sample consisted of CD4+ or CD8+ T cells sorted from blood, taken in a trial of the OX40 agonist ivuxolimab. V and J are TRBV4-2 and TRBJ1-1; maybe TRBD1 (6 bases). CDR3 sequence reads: CASSRGAKNTEAFF. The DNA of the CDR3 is TGTGCCAGCAGCAGGGGGGCCAAGAACACTGAAGCTTTCTTT.